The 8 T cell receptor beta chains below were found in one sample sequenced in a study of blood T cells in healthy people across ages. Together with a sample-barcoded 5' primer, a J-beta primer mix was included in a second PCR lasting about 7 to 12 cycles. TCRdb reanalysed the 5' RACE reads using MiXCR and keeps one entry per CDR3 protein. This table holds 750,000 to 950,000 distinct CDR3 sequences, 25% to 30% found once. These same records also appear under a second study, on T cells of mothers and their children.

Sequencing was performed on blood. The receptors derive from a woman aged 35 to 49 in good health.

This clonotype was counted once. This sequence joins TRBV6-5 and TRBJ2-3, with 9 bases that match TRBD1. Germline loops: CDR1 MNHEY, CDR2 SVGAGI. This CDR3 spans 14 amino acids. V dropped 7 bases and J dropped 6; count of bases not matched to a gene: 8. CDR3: CASNGDRDFDTQYF. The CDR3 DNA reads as TGTGCCAGCAACGGGGACAGGGATTTTGATACGCAGTATTTT.

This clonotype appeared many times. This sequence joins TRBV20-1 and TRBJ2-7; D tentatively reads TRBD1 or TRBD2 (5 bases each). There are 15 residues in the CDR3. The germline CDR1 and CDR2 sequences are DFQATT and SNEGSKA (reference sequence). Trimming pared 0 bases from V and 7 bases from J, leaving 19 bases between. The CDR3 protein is CSARDRRGQRKEQYF. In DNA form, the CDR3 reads TGCAGTGCTAGAGATCGCCGGGGCCAGAGGAAGGAGCAGTACTTC.

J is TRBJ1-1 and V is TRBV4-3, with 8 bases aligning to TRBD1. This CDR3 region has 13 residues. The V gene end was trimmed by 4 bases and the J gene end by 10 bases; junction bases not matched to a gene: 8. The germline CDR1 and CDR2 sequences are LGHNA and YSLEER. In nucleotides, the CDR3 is TGCGCCAGCAGCCCGGACAGGGCCTCGGGAGCTTTCTTT. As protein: CASSPDRASGAFF.

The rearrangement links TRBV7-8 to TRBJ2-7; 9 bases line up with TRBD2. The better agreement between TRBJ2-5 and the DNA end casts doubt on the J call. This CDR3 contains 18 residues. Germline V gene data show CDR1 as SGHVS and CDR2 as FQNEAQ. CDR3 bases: TGTGCCAGCAGCCTACCCAGGAGCGGGGGGCTCATTTATGAGACCCAGTACTTC. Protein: CASSLPRSGGLIYETQYF.

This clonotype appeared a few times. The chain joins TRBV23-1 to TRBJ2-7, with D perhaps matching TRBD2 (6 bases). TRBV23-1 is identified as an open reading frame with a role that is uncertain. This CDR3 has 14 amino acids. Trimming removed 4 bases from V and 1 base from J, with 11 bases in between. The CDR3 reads CASSPPGESYEQYF. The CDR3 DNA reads TGCGCCAGCAGTCCCCCGGGGGAGTCCTACGAGCAGTACTTC.

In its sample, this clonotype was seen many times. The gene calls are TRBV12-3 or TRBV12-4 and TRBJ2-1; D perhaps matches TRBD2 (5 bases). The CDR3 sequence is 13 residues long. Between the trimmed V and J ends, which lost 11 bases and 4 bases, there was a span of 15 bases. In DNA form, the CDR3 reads TGTGCCTCAGGCACCCGGAGGTACAATGAGCAGTTCTTC. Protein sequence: CASGTRRYNEQFF.

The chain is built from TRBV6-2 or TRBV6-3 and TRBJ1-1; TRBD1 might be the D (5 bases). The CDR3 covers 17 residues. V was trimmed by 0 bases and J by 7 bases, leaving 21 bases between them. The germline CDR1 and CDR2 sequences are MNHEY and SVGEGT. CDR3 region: CASSYSLYGDPAVEAFF. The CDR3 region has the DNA TGTGCCAGCAGTTACTCGCTCTACGGGGACCCTGCAGTTGAAGCTTTCTTT.

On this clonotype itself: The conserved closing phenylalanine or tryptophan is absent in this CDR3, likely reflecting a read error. The chain's CDR3 is CASSPRTEYTEAFC. The CDR3 DNA reads TGTGCCAGCAGCCCGCGGACGGAGTACACTGAAGCTTTCTGT. The chain combines TRBV9 with TRBJ1-1; no clear D. This CDR3 spans 14 amino acids. CDR1 is SGDLS and CDR2 is YYNGEE in the germline V gene. Trimming took 4 bases from V and 3 from J, leaving 13 bases between them.